This entry features one T cell receptor (beta chain) sequence. As yet, its antigen is unknown. The time point: proximal margin of the surgical specimen (macroscopically non-inflamed). The data originate from a study of T cell repertoires in ileal Crohn's disease. Study at large: Every patient was operated on for stricturing (61%) or penetrating (approximately 40%) complications. Study findings and constraints: All patients with clonality above 26.8% had endoscopic recurrence.

The CDR3 contains 14 residues. The ends were cut back, 4 bases at V and 4 bases at J, with 13 bases in the middle. CDR1 is MNHEY and CDR2 is SMNVEV in the germline V gene (reference sequence). Using immunoSEQ multiplex PCR, the repertoire was profiled, and TCRdb retains in-frame clones only, with some absent. The table records about 4,000 clones, approximately 77% of them present only once. The sequenced material came from ileal tissue. This sequence was found in an adult with Crohn's disease. The chain links TRBV27 to TRBJ2-5, with D perhaps matching TRBD2 (6 bases). CDR3 sequence reads: CASSWGLLGETQYF. In nucleotides, the CDR3 is TGTGCCAGCAGTTGGGGACTCCTAGGAGAGACCCAGTACTTC.